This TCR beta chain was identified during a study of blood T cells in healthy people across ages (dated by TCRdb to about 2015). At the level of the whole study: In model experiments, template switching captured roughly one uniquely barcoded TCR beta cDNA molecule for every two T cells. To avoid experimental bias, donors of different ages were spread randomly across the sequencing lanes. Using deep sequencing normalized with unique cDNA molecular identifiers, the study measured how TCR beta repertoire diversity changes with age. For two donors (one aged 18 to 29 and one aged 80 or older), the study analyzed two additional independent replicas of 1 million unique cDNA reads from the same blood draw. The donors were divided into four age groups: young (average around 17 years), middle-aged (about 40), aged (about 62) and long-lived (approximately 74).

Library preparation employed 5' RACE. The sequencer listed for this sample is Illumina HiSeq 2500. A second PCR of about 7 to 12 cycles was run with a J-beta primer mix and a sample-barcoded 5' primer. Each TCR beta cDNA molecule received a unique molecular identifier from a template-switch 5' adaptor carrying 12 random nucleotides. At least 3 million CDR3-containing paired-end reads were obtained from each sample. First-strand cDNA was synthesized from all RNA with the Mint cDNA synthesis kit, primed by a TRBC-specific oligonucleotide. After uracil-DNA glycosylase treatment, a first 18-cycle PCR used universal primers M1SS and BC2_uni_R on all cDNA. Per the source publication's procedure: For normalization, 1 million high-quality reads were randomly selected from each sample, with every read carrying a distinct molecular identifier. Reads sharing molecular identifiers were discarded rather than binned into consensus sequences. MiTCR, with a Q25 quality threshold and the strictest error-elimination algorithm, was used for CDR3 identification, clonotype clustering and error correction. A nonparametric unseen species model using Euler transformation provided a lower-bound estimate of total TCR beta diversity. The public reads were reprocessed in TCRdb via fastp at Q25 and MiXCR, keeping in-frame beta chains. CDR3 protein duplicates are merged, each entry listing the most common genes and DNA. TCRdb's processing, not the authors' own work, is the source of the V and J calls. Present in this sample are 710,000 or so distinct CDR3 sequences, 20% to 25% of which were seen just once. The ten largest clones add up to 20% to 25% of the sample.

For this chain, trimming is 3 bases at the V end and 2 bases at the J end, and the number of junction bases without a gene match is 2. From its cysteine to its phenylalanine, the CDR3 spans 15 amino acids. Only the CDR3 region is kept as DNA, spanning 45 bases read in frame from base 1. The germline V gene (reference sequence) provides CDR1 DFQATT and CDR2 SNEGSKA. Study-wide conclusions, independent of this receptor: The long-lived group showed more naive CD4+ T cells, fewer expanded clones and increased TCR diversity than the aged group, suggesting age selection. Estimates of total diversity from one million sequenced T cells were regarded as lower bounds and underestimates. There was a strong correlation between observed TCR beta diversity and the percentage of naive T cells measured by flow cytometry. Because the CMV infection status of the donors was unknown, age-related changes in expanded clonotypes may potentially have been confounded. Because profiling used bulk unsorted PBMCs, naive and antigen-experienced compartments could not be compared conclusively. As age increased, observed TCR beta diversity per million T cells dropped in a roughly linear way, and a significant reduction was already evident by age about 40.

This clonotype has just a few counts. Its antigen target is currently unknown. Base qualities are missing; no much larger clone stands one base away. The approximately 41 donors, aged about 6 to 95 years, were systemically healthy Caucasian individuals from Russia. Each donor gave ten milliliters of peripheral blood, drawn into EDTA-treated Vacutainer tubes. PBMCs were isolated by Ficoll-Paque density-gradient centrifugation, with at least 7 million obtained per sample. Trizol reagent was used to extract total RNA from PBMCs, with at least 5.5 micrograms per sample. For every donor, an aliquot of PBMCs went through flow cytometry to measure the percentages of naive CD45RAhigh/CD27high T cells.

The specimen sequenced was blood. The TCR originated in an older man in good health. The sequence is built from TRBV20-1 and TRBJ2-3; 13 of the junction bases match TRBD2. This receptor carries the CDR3 CSARGTSGITDTQYF. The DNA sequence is TGCAGTGCTAGGGGGACTAGCGGGATCACAGATACGCAGTATTTT.